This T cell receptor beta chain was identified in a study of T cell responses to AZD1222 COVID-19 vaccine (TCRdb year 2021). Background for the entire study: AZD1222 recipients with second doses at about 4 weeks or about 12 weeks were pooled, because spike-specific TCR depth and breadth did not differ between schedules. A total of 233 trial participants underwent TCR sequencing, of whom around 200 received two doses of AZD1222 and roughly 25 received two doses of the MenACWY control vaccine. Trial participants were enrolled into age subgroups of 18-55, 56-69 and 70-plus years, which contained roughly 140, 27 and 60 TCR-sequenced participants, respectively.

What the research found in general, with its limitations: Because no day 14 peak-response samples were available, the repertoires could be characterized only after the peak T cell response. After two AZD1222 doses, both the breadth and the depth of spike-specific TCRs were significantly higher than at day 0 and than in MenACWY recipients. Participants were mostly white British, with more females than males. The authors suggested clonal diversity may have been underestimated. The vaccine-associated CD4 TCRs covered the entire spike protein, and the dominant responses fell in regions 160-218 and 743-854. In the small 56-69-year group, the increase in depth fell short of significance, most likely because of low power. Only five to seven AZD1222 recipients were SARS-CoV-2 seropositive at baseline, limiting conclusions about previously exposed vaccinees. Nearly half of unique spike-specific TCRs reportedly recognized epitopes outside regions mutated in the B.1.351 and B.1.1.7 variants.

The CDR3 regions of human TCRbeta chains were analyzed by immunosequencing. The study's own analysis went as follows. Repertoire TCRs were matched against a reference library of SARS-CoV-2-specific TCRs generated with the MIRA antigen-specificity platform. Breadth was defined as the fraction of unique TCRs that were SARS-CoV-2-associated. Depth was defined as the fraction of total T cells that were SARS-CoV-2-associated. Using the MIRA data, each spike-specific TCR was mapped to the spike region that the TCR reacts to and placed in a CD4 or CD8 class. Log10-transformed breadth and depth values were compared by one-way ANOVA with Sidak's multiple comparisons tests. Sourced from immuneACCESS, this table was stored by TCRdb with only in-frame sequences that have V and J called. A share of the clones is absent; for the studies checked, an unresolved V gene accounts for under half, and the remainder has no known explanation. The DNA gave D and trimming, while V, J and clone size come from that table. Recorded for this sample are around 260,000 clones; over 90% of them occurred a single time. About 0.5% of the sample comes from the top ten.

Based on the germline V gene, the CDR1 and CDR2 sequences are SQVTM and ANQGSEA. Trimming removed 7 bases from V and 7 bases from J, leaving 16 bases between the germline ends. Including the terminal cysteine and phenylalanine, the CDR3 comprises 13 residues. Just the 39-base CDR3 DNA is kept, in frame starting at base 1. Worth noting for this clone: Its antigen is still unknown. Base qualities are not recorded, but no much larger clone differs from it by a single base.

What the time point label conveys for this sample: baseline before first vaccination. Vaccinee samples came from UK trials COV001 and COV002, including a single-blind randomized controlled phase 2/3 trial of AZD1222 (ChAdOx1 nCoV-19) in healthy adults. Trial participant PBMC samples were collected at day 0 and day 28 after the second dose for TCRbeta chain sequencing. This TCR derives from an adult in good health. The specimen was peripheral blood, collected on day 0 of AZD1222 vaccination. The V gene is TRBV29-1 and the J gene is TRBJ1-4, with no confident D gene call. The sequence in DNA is TGCAGCGCCGCGGAAACAGAGCCTGAAAAACTGTTTTTT. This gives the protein CSAAETEPEKLFF.